In its sample, the clone carrying this TCR beta chain was seen a few times. No treatment of any kind had been given to any patient before thyroid surgery. The trim removed 4 bases at V and 2 bases at J, leaving 4 bases unmatched. The CDR3 contains 17 residues. Germline lookup yields CDR1 MNHNS and CDR2 SASEGT. The sample is drawn from a study of metastatic and nonmetastatic thyroid tumors. From the PCR reads, TCRdb re-called clones with MiXCR. The table records about 24,000 clones, around 25% of them present only once. This clonotype originated in a male donor with papillary thyroid cancer or a benign thyroid nodule (not recorded which). Some clones in this sample may be carry-over from other donors' samples. V is TRBV6-1 and J is TRBJ2-2, with 13 bases aligning to TRBD2. Material for sequencing was tumor tissue. CDR3 in DNA: TGTGCCAGCAGTGGGGGACTAGCGGGATTTAACACCGGGGAGCTGTTTTTT. It translates to CASSGGLAGFNTGELFF.